Below, 20 T cell receptor beta chains from the same sample are listed, as sequenced in a study of T cells in Graves' hyperthyroidism and ophthalmopathy. Using RNA transcripts as the source, TCR beta CDR3 regions were amplified. Researchers ran a first-round RT-PCR on the TCR CDR3 using the HTBI primer set. TCRdb analysed the multiplex PCR reads with MiXCR anew, one entry per CDR3 protein. This table has hundreds of thousands of distinct CDR3 sequences, roughly 15% appearing once. Sequenced input: blood. These receptors all come from a woman between 50 and 59 years old with Graves' ophthalmopathy.

The chain employs TRBV6-2 or TRBV6-3 and TRBJ2-3; 8 bases are shared with TRBD2. The V and J ends lost 8 bases and 2 bases, in that order; junction bases with no gene match: 12. This CDR3 comprises 16 residues. Per the germline V gene, CDR1 is MNHEY and CDR2 is SVGEGT. CDR3: CASQAGIAGITDTQYF. The CDR3 region has the DNA TGTGCCAGCCAAGCCGGGATAGCGGGAATCACAGATACGCAGTATTTT.

This clonotype was counted at least ten times. V usage is TRBV29-1 and J usage is TRBJ1-2; D not resolved. Trimming removed 3 bases at V and 7 bases at J, with 24 bases between. The CDR3 is made up of 16 amino acids. Germline CDR1 reads SQVTM; CDR2 reads ANQGSEA. The CDR3 here is CSVESVARAGFSGYTF. The DNA of the CDR3 is TGCAGCGTTGAGTCGGTAGCGCGCGCGGGGTTCAGTGGCTACACCTTC.

Only a few counts were recorded for this clonotype. The chain couples TRBV27 to TRBJ2-1; the match to TRBD1 covers 7 bases. V trimming: 3 bases; J trimming: 10 bases; junction bases outside the gene matches: 9. The CDR3 contains 14 residues. CDR1 and CDR2 from the germline V gene are MNHEY and SMNVEV (reference sequence). The CDR3 sequence is CASSFRRGGGEQFF. The CDR3 bases are TGTGCCAGCAGTTTCCGGCGAGGGGGCGGGGAGCAGTTCTTC.

This clonotype showed up just a few times. The rearrangement links TRBV5-1 to TRBJ2-3, with TRBD2 identical over 7 bases. J gave up 1 base and V 3 bases, and 5 bases lay outside the gene matches. The CDR3 has 15 amino acids. Germline V gene sequence: CDR1 SGHRS, CDR2 YFSETQ. CDR3 nucleotides: TGCGCCAGCAGCTCTAGCGGTCTGCGCACAGATACGCAGTATTTT. It specifies CASSSSGLRTDTQYF.

This clonotype was found a few times. The chain has TRBV7-7 and TRBJ2-7; 8 positions agree with TRBD2. This CDR3 comprises 14 residues. Germline assignment: CDR1 SSHAT and CDR2 FNYEAQ (reference sequence). CDR3 sequence reads: CAEVSGGSSYEQYF. The DNA of the CDR3 is TGTGCGGAAGTAAGCGGGGGTAGCTCCTACGAGCAGTACTTC.

The V gene is TRBV12-3 or TRBV12-4, the J gene TRBJ2-5; a weak D match, TRBD2 (7 bases). The CDR3 is made up of 14 amino acids. Trimming left V 2 bases short and J 1 base short, with 8 bases between. The CDR3 protein is CASSLRGAQETQYF. The CDR3 DNA reads TGTGCCAGCAGTTTACGGGGGGCCCAAGAGACCCAGTACTTC.

There are a few counts of this clonotype. The V call is TRBV5-1, the J call TRBJ2-1; 10 bases map to TRBD2. The CDR3 length is 15 residues. Germline V lookup: CDR1 SGHRS, CDR2 YFSETQ. Germline trimming cut 5 bases from V and 4 bases from J; bases unmatched to any gene: 6. CDR3 nucleotide sequence: TGCGCCAGCAGTTGGACTAGCGGACCTTACAATGAGCAGTTCTTC. Amino acids: CASSWTSGPYNEQFF. Supplemented by reference TRBV5-1 and TRBJ2-1, the full variable domain reads KAGVTQTPRYLIKTRGQQVTLSCSPISGHRSVSWYQQTPGQGLQFLFEYFSETQRNKGNFPGRFSGRQFSNSRSEMNVSTLELGDSALYLCASSWTSGPYNEQFFGPGTRLTVL.

This clonotype was counted many times. The gene calls are TRBV3-1 and TRBJ2-3, with 10 bases identical to TRBD1. This CDR3 is 16 amino acids long. Germline trimming cut 1 base from V and 7 bases from J; bases unmatched to any gene: 8. Germline V gene sequence: CDR1 LGHDT, CDR2 YNNKEL (reference sequence). CDR3 nucleotide sequence: TGTGCCAGCAGCCAAGGAGGAGGACAGGGGGGCAATACGCAGTATTTT. Translating gives CASSQGGGQGGNTQYF.

This clonotype was found many times. The chain is built from TRBV10-3 and TRBJ2-1; D is ambiguous. CDR3 size: 16 residues. Trimming shortened V by 3 bases and J by 0 bases, and 12 bases separated the two germline ends. Germline values: CDR1 ENHRY, CDR2 SYGVKD. The DNA of the CDR3 is TGTGCCATCAGTGATTTACGGTCAAGCTCCTACAATGAGCAGTTCTTC. It codes for CAISDLRSSSYNEQFF.

This clonotype was counted many times. V gene TRBV7-2 combines with J gene TRBJ2-7; TRBD2 agrees at 7 bases. J gave up 7 bases and V 5 bases, and 14 bases lay outside the gene matches. CDR1 is SGHTA, CDR2 FQGNSA, per germline. The CDR3 consists of 15 residues. The CDR3 region has the DNA TGTGCCAGCAGCCTCCAGCGGGACGCCAGCCGGGAGCAGTACTTC. Protein: CASSLQRDASREQYF.

The rearrangement joins TRBV6-1 to TRBJ2-5, with D perhaps being TRBD1 or TRBD2 (5 bases each). This CDR3 has 17 residues. The germline gives CDR1 MNHNS, CDR2 SASEGT. Trimming pared 4 bases from V and 3 bases from J, leaving 21 bases between. The CDR3 DNA reads TGTGCCAGCAGTGTTTTTCCCCCCGGGACGCAAAAAGAGACCCAGTACTTC. This encodes CASSVFPPGTQKETQYF.

The chain joins TRBV14 to TRBJ2-7; TRBD1 might be the D (6 bases). The CDR3 spans 16 residues. Trimming pared 3 bases from V and 0 bases from J, leaving 15 bases between. Per germline, CDR1 SGHDN and CDR2 FVKESK. The CDR3 region is CASSQLPGTPSYEQYF. CDR3 bases: TGTGCCAGCAGCCAGTTACCCGGGACACCCTCCTACGAGCAGTACTTC.

This clonotype was observed many times. This chain links TRBV7-2 with TRBJ1-3; the D is unclear. CDR1 is SGHTA, CDR2 FQGNSA, per germline. CDR3 length: 14 amino acids. V lost 5 bases to trimming and J lost 4 bases, with 12 bases between them. Here the CDR3 reads CASSPRPTGNTIYF. In DNA form, the CDR3 reads TGTGCCAGCAGCCCCCGGCCTACAGGAAACACCATATATTTT.

Ten or more counts support this clonotype. This chain links TRBV28 with TRBJ2-3, with 8 bases identical to TRBD2. After removal of 5 bases from V and 1 base from J, the junction contained 8 bases not matched to a gene. The germline V gene encodes CDR1 MDHEN and CDR2 SYDVKM. The CDR3 runs to 16 residues. Written as DNA, the CDR3 is TGTGCCAGCAGTGCCGGGACTAGGGCCCGCACAGATACGCAGTATTTT. Protein: CASSAGTRARTDTQYF.

The chain carries TRBV6-1 and TRBJ2-1; tentative D call: TRBD1 (6 bases). The germline CDR1 and CDR2 sequences are MNHNS and SASEGT. Trimming cost V 5 bases and J 8 bases, with 10 bases left between them. This CDR3 has 12 residues. CDR3 DNA sequence: TGTGCCAGCAGTCCACAGGGCGATGAGCAGTTCTTC. As protein: CASSPQGDEQFF.

This clonotype was recorded a few times. This chain connects TRBV20-1 to TRBJ2-3; 8 bases match TRBD2. CDR1 is DFQATT and CDR2 is SNEGSKA in the germline V gene (reference sequence). J was trimmed by 3 bases and V by 0 bases; bases with no gene match: 11. The CDR3 loop spans 17 amino acids. The CDR3 DNA reads as TGCAGTGCTAGAGAGGAAATTCGAGCGGGAGAAACAGATACGCAGTATTTT. Residues: CSAREEIRAGETDTQYF.

This clonotype was seen a handful of times. The J gene is TRBJ2-1, the V gene TRBV27; a possible D gene is TRBD1 (5 bases). V was trimmed by 4 bases and J by 3 bases, leaving 10 bases between them. The CDR3 contains 14 residues. Germline V gene lookup returns CDR1 MNHEY and CDR2 SMNVEV (reference sequence). For the CDR3, the DNA is TGTGCCAGCAGTTACTACAGGAGCTACAATGAGCAGTTCTTC. It translates to CASSYYRSYNEQFF.

This chain uses TRBV5-1 with TRBJ1-1, with D perhaps TRBD1 (5 bases). The V end was cut by 5 bases, the J end by 3 bases, with 20 bases between. This CDR3 has 16 residues. Germline V gene data show CDR1 as SGHRS and CDR2 as YFSETQ. The chain's CDR3 is CASSLRRGVGDTEAFF. CDR3 DNA: TGCGCCAGCAGTCTGAGGAGAGGGGTCGGGGACACTGAAGCTTTCTTT.

This clonotype was recorded at least ten times. V and J are TRBV11-3 and TRBJ2-7; maybe TRBD1 (5 bases). The CDR3 has 18 amino acids. Germline values: CDR1 SGHNT, CDR2 YENEEA. The V end was cut by 4 bases, the J end by 1 base, with 23 bases between. The CDR3 coding sequence is TGTGCCAGCAGCTCCCTACCCAATGGGGCCGGGTTGTCCTACGAGCAGTACTTC. Translating it yields CASSSLPNGAGLSYEQYF. The variable domain in full, with the rest retrieved from reference TRBV11-3 and TRBJ2-7, is EAGVVQSPRYKIIEKKQPVAFWCNPISGHNTLYWYLQNLGQGPELLIRYENEEAVDDSQLPKDRFSAERLKGVDSTLKIQPAELGDSAVYLCASSSLPNGAGLSYEQYFGPGTRLTVT.

This chain's CDR3 is CASSSTPGQMNQPQHF. The DNA of the CDR3 is TGTGCCAGTAGTTCCACTCCGGGACAGATGAATCAGCCCCAGCATTTT. The chain is built from TRBV19 and TRBJ1-5; TRBD1 aligns across 7 bases. The CDR3 loop spans 16 amino acids. V lost 5 bases and J lost 4; bases outside the gene matches: 11. CDR1 and CDR2 from the germline V gene are LNHDA and SQIVND (reference sequence).